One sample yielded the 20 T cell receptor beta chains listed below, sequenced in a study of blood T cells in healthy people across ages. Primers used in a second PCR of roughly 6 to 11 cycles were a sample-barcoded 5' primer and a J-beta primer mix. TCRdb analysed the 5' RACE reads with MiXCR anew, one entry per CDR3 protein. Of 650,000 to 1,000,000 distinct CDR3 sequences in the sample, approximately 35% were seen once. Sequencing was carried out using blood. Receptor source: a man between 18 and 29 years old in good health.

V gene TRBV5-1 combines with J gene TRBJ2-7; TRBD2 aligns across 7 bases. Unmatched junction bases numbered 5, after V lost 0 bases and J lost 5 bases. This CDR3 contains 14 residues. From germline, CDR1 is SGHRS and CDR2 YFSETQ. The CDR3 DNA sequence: TGCGCCAGCAGCTTGGGACTAGCTCCTAACGAGCAGTACTTC. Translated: CASSLGLAPNEQYF.

The CDR3 coding sequence is TGTGCCAGCAGCCAAGAGGGGGGTCGAACGCAGTATTTT. Its protein is CASSQEGGRTQYF. This chain uses TRBV7-6 with TRBJ2-3; D is perhaps TRBD1 or TRBD2 (6 bases each). Trimming removed 5 bases from V and 9 bases from J, with 15 bases in between. Germline V gene data show CDR1 as SGHVS and CDR2 as FNYEAQ. The CDR3 covers 13 residues. Using reference TRBV7-6 and TRBJ2-3 for the parts outside the CDR3, the full variable domain is GAGVSQSPRYKVTKRGQDVALRCDPISGHVSLYWYRQALGQGPEFLTYFNYEAQQDKSGLPNDRFSAERPEGSISTLTIQRTEQRDSAMYRCASSQEGGRTQYFGPGTRLTVL.

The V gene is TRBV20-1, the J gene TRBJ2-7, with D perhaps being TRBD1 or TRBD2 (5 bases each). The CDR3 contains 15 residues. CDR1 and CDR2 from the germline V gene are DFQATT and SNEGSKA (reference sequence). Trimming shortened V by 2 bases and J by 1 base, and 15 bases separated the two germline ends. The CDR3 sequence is CSARPRDVVSYEQYF. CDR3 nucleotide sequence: TGCAGTGCTAGACCTCGGGACGTAGTTTCCTACGAGCAGTACTTC.

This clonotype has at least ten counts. CDR3 amino acids: CAISLTGTSGGASYNEQFF. CDR3 DNA: TGTGCCATCAGCCTTACCGGGACTAGCGGGGGGGCCTCCTACAATGAGCAGTTCTTC. V is TRBV10-3 and J is TRBJ2-1; TRBD2 matches 16 bases. The CDR3 length is 19 residues. Germline loops: CDR1 ENHRY, CDR2 SYGVKD. The V segment lost 6 bases and the J segment 0 bases; nucleotides outside the gene matches: 8.

The CDR3 region has the DNA TGCAGTGCCAGGACTAGCGGGGGGTCTGGGGAGACCCAGTACTTC. Amino acid sequence: CSARTSGGSGETQYF. V gene TRBV20-1 combines with J gene TRBJ2-5, with TRBD2 matching over 14 bases. Germline V CDR1 and CDR2: DFQATT, SNEGSKA (reference sequence). The junction had 8 bases not matched to a gene; V was cut back by 6 bases and J by 5 bases. The CDR3 sequence is 15 residues long.

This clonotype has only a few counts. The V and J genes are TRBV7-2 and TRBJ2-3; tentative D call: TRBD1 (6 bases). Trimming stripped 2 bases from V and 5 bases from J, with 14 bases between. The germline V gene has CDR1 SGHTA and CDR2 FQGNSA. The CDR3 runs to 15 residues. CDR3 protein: CASSLMGAHGDTQYF. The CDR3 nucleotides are TGTGCCAGCAGCTTAATGGGGGCCCACGGAGATACGCAGTATTTT.

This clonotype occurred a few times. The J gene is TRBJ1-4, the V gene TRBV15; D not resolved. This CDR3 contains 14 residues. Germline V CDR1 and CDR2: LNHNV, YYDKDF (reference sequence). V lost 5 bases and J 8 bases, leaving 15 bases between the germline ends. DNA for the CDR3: TGTGCCACCAGCCCCCCCCGACCGTCCGAAAAACTGTTTTTT. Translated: CATSPPRPSEKLFF.

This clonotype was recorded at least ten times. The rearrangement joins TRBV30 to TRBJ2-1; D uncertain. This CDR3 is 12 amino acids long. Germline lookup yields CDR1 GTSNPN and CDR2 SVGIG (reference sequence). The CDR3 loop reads CFGLNSYNEQFF. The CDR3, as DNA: TGTTTTGGGCTTAACTCCTACAATGAGCAGTTCTTC.

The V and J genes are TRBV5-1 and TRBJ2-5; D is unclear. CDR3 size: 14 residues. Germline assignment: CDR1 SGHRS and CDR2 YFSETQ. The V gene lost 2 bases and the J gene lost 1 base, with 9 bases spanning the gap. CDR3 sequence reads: CASSLTLSQETQYF. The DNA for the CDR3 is TGCGCCAGCAGCTTAACCCTGTCCCAAGAGACCCAGTACTTC.

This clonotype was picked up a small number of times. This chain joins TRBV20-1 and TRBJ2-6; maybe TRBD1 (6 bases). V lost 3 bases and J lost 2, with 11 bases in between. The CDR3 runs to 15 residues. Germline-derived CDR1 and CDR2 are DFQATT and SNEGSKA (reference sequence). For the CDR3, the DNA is TGCAGTGCTAGGGAAACAGGGACTGGGGCCAACGTCCTGACTTTC. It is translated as CSARETGTGANVLTF.

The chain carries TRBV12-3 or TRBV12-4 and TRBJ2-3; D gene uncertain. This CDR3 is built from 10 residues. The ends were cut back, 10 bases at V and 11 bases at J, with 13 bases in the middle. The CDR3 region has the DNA TGTGCCACCCAGCAGTGTAGGCAGTATTTT. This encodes CATQQCRQYF.

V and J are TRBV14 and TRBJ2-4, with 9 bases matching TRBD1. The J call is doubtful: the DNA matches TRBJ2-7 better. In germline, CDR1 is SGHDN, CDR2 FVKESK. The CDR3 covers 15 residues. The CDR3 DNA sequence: TGTGCCAGCAGCCAAGGGACAGGGGCGTTCTACGAGCAGTACTTC. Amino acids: CASSQGTGAFYEQYF.

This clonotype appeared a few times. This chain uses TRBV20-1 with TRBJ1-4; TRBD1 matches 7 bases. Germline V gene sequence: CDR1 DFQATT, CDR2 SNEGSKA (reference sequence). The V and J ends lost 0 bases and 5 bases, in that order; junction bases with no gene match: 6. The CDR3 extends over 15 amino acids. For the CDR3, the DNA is TGCAGTGCTAGAGACGCGGGACAGTTAAATGAAAAACTGTTTTTT. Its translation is CSARDAGQLNEKLFF.

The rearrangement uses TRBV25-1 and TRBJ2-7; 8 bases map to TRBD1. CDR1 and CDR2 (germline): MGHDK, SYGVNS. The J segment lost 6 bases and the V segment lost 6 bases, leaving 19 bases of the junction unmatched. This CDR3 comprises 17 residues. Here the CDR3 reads CASSENYGQGGGGEQYF. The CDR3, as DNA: TGTGCCAGCAGCGAAAACTATGGACAGGGTGGAGGTGGCGAGCAGTACTTC.

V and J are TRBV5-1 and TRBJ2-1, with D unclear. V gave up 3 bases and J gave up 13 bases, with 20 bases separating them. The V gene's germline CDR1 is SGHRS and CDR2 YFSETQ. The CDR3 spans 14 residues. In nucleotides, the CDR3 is TGCGCCAGCAGCTACTCCCCACAGCTAGAGACCCAGTTCTTC. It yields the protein CASSYSPQLETQFF.

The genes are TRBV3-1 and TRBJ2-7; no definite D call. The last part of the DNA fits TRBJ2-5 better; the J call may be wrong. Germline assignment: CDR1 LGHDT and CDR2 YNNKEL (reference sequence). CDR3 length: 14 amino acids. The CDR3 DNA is TGTGCCAGCAGCCAAGGGATAATGGGAGAGACCCAGTACTTC. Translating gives CASSQGIMGETQYF.

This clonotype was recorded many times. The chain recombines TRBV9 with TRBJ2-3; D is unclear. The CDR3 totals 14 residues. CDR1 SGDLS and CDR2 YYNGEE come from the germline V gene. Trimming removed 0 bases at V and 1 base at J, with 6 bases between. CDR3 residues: CASSVEGRTDTQYF. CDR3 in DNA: TGTGCCAGCAGCGTAGAGGGCCGCACAGATACGCAGTATTTT.

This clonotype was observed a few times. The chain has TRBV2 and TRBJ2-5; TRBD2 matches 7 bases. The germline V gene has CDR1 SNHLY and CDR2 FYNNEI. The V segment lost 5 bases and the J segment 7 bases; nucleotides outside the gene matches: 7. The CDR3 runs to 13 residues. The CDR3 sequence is CASSLRTGGTQYF. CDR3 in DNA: TGTGCCAGCAGTCTTAGGACGGGGGGGACCCAGTACTTC.

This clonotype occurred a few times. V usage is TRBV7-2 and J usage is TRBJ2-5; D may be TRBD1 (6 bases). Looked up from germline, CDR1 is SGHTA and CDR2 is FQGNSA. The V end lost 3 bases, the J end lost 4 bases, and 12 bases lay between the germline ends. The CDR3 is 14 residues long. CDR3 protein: CASSLDRATETQYF. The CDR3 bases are TGTGCCAGCAGCTTGGACAGAGCCACAGAGACCCAGTACTTC.

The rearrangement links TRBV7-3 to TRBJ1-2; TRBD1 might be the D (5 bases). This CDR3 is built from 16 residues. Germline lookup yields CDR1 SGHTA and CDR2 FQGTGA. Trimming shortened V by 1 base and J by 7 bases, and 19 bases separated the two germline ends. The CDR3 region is CASSLRPQGEVSGYTF. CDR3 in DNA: TGTGCCAGCAGCTTAAGGCCCCAAGGGGAAGTTTCTGGCTACACCTTC. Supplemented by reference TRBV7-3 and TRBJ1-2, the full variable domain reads GAGVSQTPSNKVTEKGKYVELRCDPISGHTALYWYRQSLGQGPEFLIYFQGTGAADDSGLPNDRFFAVRPEGSVSTLKIQRTERGDSAVYLCASSLRPQGEVSGYTFGSGTRLTVV.